This entry is about one T cell receptor beta chain. Antigen unknown. V was shortened by 5 bases and J by 2 bases, with 18 bases between the two germline ends. This CDR3 contains 16 residues. Looked up from germline, CDR1 is ENHRY and CDR2 is SYGVKD. In the source study's methods: The study's classifier, a distant-metastasis tool for papillary thyroid cancer, was built using CDR3 differences across clinicopathological groups. From the PCR reads, TCRdb re-called clones with MiXCR. What appears here as the V and J calls and clone size reflects TCRdb's work, not the paper's. In the table there are approximately 30,000 clones, less than 25% of which are singletons. The sample belongs to a study of metastatic and nonmetastatic thyroid tumors. Overall study: Where malignant and benign thyroid patients were concerned, repertoires were compared across blood and tumor or nodule tissue.

Findings and caveats of the study: For both blood and tumor, malignant thyroid tumors reportedly showed significantly higher TCR beta diversity than benign nodules did.

Every patient was untreated before thyroid surgery. Sequenced sample: blood. This TCR was sampled from a female donor with papillary thyroid cancer or a benign thyroid nodule (not recorded which). Some clones in this sample may be carry-over from other donors' samples. J is TRBJ1-2 and V is TRBV10-3; the D is unclear. As DNA, the CDR3 is TGTGCCATCAGTCCACCCTTCGCAGCCACCAACTATGGCTACACCTTC. Encoded protein: CAISPPFAATNYGYTF.